These 3 T cell receptor beta chains were sequenced from one sample in a study of regulatory T cells in long-lasting Graves disease. Stated time point: newly diagnosed GD, antithyroid drugs for less than 3 months. Making the TCR library involved RNA that had been extracted from PBMCs. Assembly of TCR beta libraries relied on iRepertoire HTBI primers together with Arm-PCR of CDR3 regions. Each CDR3 protein gets one entry after TCRdb re-called the multiplex PCR reads with MiXCR. The sample yields hundreds of thousands of distinct CDR3 sequences, roughly 15% seen once. These data were likewise used in another study, on T cells in Graves' hyperthyroidism and ophthalmopathy.

The sample was peripheral blood mononuclear cells (PBMCs), taken at new diagnosis, from a patient treated with antithyroid drugs. The receptor source for this set is a woman aged 25 to 39 with Graves disease.

Notes on this clonotype: Possible read error: a much larger clone is one base away. J is TRBJ1-2 and V is TRBV28, with TRBD1 identical over 7 bases. The germline V gene has CDR1 MDHEN and CDR2 SYDVKM. The CDR3 totals 13 residues. CDR3 protein: CVSSSQGLYGYTF. Here the CDR3 DNA reads TGTGTCAGCAGCTCACAGGGGCTCTATGGCTACACCTTC.

This clonotype was recorded many times. The rearrangement links TRBV6-5 to TRBJ1-2; tentatively, D is TRBD1 (5 bases). The CDR3 loop spans 15 amino acids. CDR1 and CDR2 from the germline V gene are MNHEY and SVGAGI. The V end lost 2 bases, the J end lost 6 bases, and 16 bases lay between the germline ends. CDR3 loop: CASSYGGRSTDGYTF. The CDR3 nucleotides are TGTGCCAGCAGTTACGGGGGACGGTCCACGGATGGCTACACCTTC.

The genes are TRBV20-1 and TRBJ1-5; D not certain. Trimming took 6 bases from V and 2 from J, leaving 17 bases between them. Germline values: CDR1 DFQATT, CDR2 SNEGSKA (reference sequence). The CDR3 sequence is 15 residues long. Here the CDR3 reads CSATFEGRGNQPQHF. CDR3 in DNA: TGCAGTGCCACATTTGAGGGTAGGGGCAATCAGCCCCAGCATTTT.